This entry concerns a single T cell receptor beta chain. Its antigen remains unknown. TCRdb re-derived calls from the RT-PCR reads in MiXCR, one entry per CDR3 protein. The sample contains about 520,000 distinct CDR3 sequences, 25% of which appear only once. V was shortened by 6 bases and J by 4 bases, with 16 bases between the two germline ends. Looked up from germline, CDR1 is DFQATT and CDR2 is SNEGSKA (reference sequence). This CDR3 has 13 amino acids. The data stem from a study of response to subunit inactivated influenza vaccine. Study-wide points: The authors suggested that few new T cells are recruited per seasonal influenza vaccination.

The genes are TRBV20-1 and TRBJ2-7, with D unresolved. Sequences were derived from CD4+ T cells sorted from PBMCs, sampled about 5 days after vaccination. The sequence came from a man between 45 and 60 years old who received an inactivated influenza vaccine. The CDR3, as DNA: TGCAGTGCGGCCCCCAATATCATTTACGAGCAGTACTTC. Protein product: CSAAPNIIYEQYF.